This paragraph covers one T cell receptor (beta chain) sequence. The antigen it recognizes is unknown. Nothing much larger sits one base from this clone, and base qualities are not available. Other DNA sequences in this specimen translate into the identical CDR3. The CDR3 contains 14 residues, cysteine and phenylalanine counted. Solely the CDR3 DNA is kept, with 42 bases framed from the first base. Sequences LGHDT (CDR1) and YNNKEL (CDR2) are obtained from the germline V gene (reference sequence). The germline V end is reduced by 3 bases and the J end by 4 bases; junction bases left unmatched: 2. The sample belongs to a study of blood T cell repertoires in COVID-19 (dated by TCRdb to about 2020). Some background on the complete study: Samples from collaborators originated in the United States, Italy and Spain and spanned both the acute and convalescent phases of COVID-19. The samples were drawn from the first 160 participants of the ongoing ImmuneRACE study and from some 1,300 subjects provided by 6 global collaborators. The repertoires were released in a freely available public database intended as a resource for research on the immune response to SARS-CoV-2. The material from the prospective study consisted of cDNA or gDNA derived from T cells, B-cell-depleted T cells, or PBMCs. Subjects who had been exposed to COVID-19, were actively infected with it, or had recovered from it provided the deeply sampled blood TCRbeta repertoires that made up the dataset. HLA class I and class II types, where available, came from metadata supplied by the sample provider rather than from assay-based typing. A de-identified subject ID, COVID-19 status, age in years and sex were almost always included in the sample metadata. On the study overall, not on this receptor specifically: The amount of clinical and demographic metadata varied by source and participant and was provided uncurated.

TCRbeta CDR3 regions were amplified from genomic DNA by means of the immunoSEQ Assay, a bias-controlled multiplex PCR. In the paper's pipeline: The number of nucleated cells in each sample was estimated by amplification of reference gene primers within the assay. To quantify the absolute abundance of each unique TCRbeta CDR3 rearrangement, sequence reads were collapsed and filtered. For each sample, productive Simpson clonality was calculated as the square root of Simpson's diversity index across productive rearrangements. The source is immuneACCESS, and TCRdb retained only in-frame sequences with V and J called. Part of the clones is not carried over; for the studies checked, unresolved V genes explain less than half of this, and the remainder is unexplained. D and trimming were read from the DNA, whereas the V and J calls and clone size are those reported in that table. The sample includes 200,000 to 300,000 clones, with around 79% observed a single time. The ten top clones hold over 3% of the sample.

Whole blood was collected in K2EDTA tubes by collaborating institutions according to the institutions' own protocols. For TCRbeta analysis, collaborators shipped samples as frozen whole blood, isolated PBMCs, or DNA extracted from either of those sample types. Sequences were obtained from peripheral blood. The receptor comes from a woman older than 75 with acute or convalescent COVID-19. The V and J segments used are TRBV3-1 (or the pseudogene TRBV3-2) and TRBJ2-1; 8 bases in between match TRBD2. The DNA sequence follows: TGTGCCAGCAGCCAGAGCGGGGGTTACAATGAGCAGTTCTTC. This yields the protein CASSQSGGYNEQFF.